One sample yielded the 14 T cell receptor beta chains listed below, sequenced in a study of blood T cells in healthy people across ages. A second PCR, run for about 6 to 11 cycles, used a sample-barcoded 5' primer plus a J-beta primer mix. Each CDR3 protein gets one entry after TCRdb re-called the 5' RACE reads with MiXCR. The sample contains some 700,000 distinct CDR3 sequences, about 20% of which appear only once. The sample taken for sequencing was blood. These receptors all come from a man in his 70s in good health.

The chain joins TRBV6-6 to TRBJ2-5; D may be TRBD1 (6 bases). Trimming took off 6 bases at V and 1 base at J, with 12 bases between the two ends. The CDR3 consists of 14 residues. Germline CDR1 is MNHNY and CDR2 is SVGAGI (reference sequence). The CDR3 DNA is TGTGCCAGCAGACAACAGGGACGCCAAGAGACCCAGTACTTC. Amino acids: CASRQQGRQETQYF.

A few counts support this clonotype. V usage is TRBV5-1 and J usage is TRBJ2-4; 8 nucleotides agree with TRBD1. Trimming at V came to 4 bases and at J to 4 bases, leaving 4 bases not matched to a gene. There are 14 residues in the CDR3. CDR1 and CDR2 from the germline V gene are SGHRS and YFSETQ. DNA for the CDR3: TGCGCCAGCAGCAGGGGACAGGCGAAAAACATTCAGTACTTC. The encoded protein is CASSRGQAKNIQYF.

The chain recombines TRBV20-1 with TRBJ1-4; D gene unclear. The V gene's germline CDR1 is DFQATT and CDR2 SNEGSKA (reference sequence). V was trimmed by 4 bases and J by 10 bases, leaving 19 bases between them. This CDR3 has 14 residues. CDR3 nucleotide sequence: TGCAGTGCTACCGCGGGAATGGGGAGCGGAAAACTGTTTTTT. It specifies CSATAGMGSGKLFF.

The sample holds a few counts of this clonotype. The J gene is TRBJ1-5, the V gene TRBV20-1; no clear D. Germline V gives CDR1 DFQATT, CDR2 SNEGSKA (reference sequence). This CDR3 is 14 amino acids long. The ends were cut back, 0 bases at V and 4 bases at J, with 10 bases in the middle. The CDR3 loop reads CSARDRLMNQPQHF. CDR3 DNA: TGCAGTGCTAGAGATCGCCTGATGAATCAGCCCCAGCATTTT.

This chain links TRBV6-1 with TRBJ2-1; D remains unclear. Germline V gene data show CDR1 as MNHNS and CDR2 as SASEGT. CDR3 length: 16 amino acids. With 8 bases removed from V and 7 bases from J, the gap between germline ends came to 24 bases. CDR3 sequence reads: CASQPNGRALFNEQFF. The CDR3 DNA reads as TGTGCCAGCCAGCCTAACGGGCGCGCCTTATTTAATGAGCAGTTCTTC.

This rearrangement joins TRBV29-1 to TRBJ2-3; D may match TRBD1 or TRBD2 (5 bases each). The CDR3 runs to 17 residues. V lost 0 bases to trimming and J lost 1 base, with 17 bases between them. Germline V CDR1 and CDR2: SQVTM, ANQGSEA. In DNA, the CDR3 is TGCAGCGTTGAAGATCTTCATAAGGGGAGAGGCACAGATACGCAGTATTTT. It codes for CSVEDLHKGRGTDTQYF.

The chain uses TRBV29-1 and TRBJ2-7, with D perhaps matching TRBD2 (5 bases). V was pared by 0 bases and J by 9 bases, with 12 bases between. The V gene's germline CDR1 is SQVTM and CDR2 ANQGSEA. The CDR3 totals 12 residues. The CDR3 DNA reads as TGCAGCGTTGAAGATACCCGGGATGGGCAGTACTTC. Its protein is CSVEDTRDGQYF.

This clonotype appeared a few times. CDR3 DNA: TGCAGCGTTGAGACTAGCGGAACTAGCACAGATACGCAGTATTTT. Translation gives CSVETSGTSTDTQYF. The chain recombines TRBV29-1 with TRBJ2-3; 9 nucleotides align to TRBD2. From germline, CDR1 is SQVTM and CDR2 ANQGSEA. The trim removed 3 bases at V and 0 bases at J, leaving 4 bases unmatched. The CDR3 extends over 15 amino acids.

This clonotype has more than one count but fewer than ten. In DNA form, the CDR3 reads TGTGCCAGCAGCTTCCCACCAACGGGGGCCAAATACGAGCAGTACTTC. This gives the protein CASSFPPTGAKYEQYF. J is TRBJ2-5 and V is TRBV2; D is possibly TRBD1 or TRBD2 (6 bases each). The DNA end is a closer match to TRBJ2-7, so the J assignment may be wrong. This CDR3 is built from 16 residues. Germline loops: CDR1 SNHLY, CDR2 FYNNEI.

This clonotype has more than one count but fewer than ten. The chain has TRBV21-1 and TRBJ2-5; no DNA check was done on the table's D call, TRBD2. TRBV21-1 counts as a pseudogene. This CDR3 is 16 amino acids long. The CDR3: CASSRTSGSNLETQYF. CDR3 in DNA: TGTGCCAGCAGCAGAACTAGCGGGAGCAATCTAGAGACCCAGTACTTC.

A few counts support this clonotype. The CDR3 loop reads CASSLKSPRSTDTQYF. CDR3 nucleotides: TGTGCCAGCAGCTTAAAATCCCCCAGGAGCACAGATACGCAGTATTTT. This chain connects TRBV11-3 to TRBJ2-3; D remains unclear. CDR3 size: 16 residues. The germline V gene has CDR1 SGHNT and CDR2 YENEEA. The V end was cut by 2 bases, the J end by 0 bases, with 12 bases between.

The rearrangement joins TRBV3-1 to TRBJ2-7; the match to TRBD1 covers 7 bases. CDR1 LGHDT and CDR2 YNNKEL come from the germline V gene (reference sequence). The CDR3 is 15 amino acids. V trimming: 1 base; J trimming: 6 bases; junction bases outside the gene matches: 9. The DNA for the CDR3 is TGTGCCAGCAGCCAAGTGTGGGGGACAGCGGCCGAGCAGTACTTC. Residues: CASSQVWGTAAEQYF.

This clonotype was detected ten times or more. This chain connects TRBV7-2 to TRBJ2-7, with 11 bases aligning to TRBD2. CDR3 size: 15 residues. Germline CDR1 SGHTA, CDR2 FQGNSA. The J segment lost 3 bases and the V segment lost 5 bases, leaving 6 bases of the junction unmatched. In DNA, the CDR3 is TGTGCCAGCAGCGCCCCGGGACTAGCGGTCTACGAGCAGTACTTC. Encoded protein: CASSAPGLAVYEQYF.

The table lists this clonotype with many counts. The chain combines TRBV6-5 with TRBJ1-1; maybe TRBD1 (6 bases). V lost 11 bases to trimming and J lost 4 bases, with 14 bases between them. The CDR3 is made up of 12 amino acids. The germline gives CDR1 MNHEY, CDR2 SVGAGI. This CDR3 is CASSRGGTEAFF. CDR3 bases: TGTGCCTCCTCACGAGGGGGCACTGAAGCTTTCTTT.